The present T cell receptor (beta chain) was sequenced within a study of T cells in Graves' hyperthyroidism and ophthalmopathy. RNA transcripts yielded amplified TCR beta CDR3 regions. During a first-round RT-PCR of the TCR CDR3, the HTBI primer set was used. TCRdb reanalysed the multiplex PCR reads using MiXCR and keeps one entry per CDR3 protein. The data show around 700,000 distinct CDR3 sequences, roughly a third seen once. The CDR3 totals 13 residues. CDR1 and CDR2 (germline): LNHDA, SQIVND (reference sequence). The V gene lost 10 bases and the J gene lost 5 bases, with 17 bases spanning the gap.

The material sequenced was blood. The V gene is TRBV19, the J gene TRBJ1-1; possible D gene TRBD1, 5 bases. This receptor was identified in a woman between 40 and 50 years old with Graves' hyperthyroidism. The CDR3 DNA reads TGTGCCACGTCTCCAGGGATCTTGACTGAAGCTTTCTTT. This encodes CATSPGILTEAFF.